This T cell receptor beta chain was sequenced in a study of T cell repertoires in cytomegalovirus infection. Findings of the study overall: Frequencies of public TCR beta families were cumulated, and this identified carriers of CMV plus the relevant HLA. HLA-C-restricted CMV-specific TCR beta clonotypes were dominant in the ex vivo response.

Each CDR3 protein gets one entry after TCRdb re-called the reads with MiXCR. The sample lists around 450,000 distinct CDR3 sequences; around 11% were seen once. CDR1 and CDR2 from the germline V gene are SNHLY and FYNNEI. The CDR3 has 15 amino acids. Trimming took 4 bases from V and 0 from J, leaving 12 bases between them. The sample holds many counts of this clonotype. No antigen is known for it. Sequencing was performed on PBMCs. The chain recombines TRBV2 with TRBJ2-5, with a tentative D call TRBD2 (5 bases). The receptor was isolated from a human donor in good health (CMV status not recorded). Some clones in this sample may be carry-over from other donors' samples. CDR3 DNA sequence: TGTGCCAGCAGTGGTCGGTACGGGAACCAAGAGACCCAGTACTTC. Residues: CASSGRYGNQETQYF.